A selection of T cell receptor beta chains follows, all from one sample in a study of cytomegalovirus exposure and HLA in healthy donors. Sequenced by immunoSEQ multiplex PCR; TCRdb stores in-frame clones only, minus some. The sample contains some 70,000 clones, 60% to 75% of which appear only once. Sequenced sample: PBMCs. The receptors shown here come from a male donor in good health and CMV-seropositive. The CDR3 runs from the conserved cysteine through the conserved F or W.

v_gene	j_gene	CDR3aa
TRBV7-2	TRBJ1-1	CASSFPGEPEAFF
TRBV28	TRBJ1-2	CASSSGTNYGYTF
TRBV4-1	TRBJ2-1	CASSHPGTSGANEQFF
TRBV6-5	TRBJ1-5	CASSYSGRSGQPQHF
TRBV5-5	TRBJ1-2	CASSPGGTETGGYTF
TRBV30	TRBJ1-1	CAWSVPGRARTEAFF
TRBV7-8	NA	CASSLSLIYEQYF
TRBV6-6	TRBJ1-1	CASSTITEAFF
TRBV13	TRBJ2-7	CASSSGTGDGEQYF
TRBV5-1	TRBJ1-2	CASREGQGPEGGYTF
TRBV5-1	TRBJ2-7	CASNGQTYEQYF
TRBV5-1	TRBJ1-4	CASSEQGNEKLFF
TRBV15	TRBJ1-4	CATSKRQGMGEKLFF
TRBV5-6	TRBJ1-2	CASETGARSYGYTF
TRBV6-5	TRBJ2-7	CASSTGLGFFEQYF
TRBV19	TRBJ2-4	CASSIAYQNIQYF
TRBV6-5	TRBJ2-1	CASEKGDPPNEQFF
TRBV7-9	TRBJ1-2	CSSSLGGGRGTF
TRBV6-5	TRBJ1-3	CASNQGSGNTIYF
TRBV30	TRBJ1-3	CAWLSKQGRYSGNTIYF
TRBV5-1	TRBJ2-2	CASSSDTGELFF
TRBV9	TRBJ1-2	CAGARGYTF
TRBV7-9	TRBJ2-5	CASSPRETQYF
TRBV5-4	TRBJ1-4	CASSLANGSTEKLFF
TRBV5-1	TRBJ2-5	CASSLAPSGAQYF
TRBV4-3	TRBJ2-7	CASSQDWLAGDYEQYF
TRBV19	TRBJ1-2	CASSKTGGFGYGYTF
TRBV15	TRBJ1-5	CATSRDHLQASNQPQHF
TRBV27	TRBJ1-2	CASSTTGGAYGYTF
TRBV6-4	TRBJ2-7	CASSDSGQGASSYEQYF
TRBV4-1	TRBJ2-7	CASSRGLTDYEQYF
TRBV5-6	TRBJ1-5	CASSHRGRGNQPQHF
TRBV7-6	TRBJ1-3	CASSMTGDTIYF
TRBV7-2	TRBJ2-7	CASSFGRAYEQYF
TRBV30	TRBJ1-4	CAWRITGGVEKLFF
TRBV27	TRBJ1-1	CASSLAGWTEAFF
TRBV5-1	TRBJ2-7	CASSPGSGNYEQYF
TRBV6-5	TRBJ2-7	CASSAGTATYEQYF
TRBV21-1	TRBJ1-1	CASSTTGNTEAFF
TRBV5-5	TRBJ1-5	CASSLVEEQPQHF
TRBV6-1	TRBJ2-3	CASRGTGSTDTQYF
TRBV5-6	TRBJ2-7	CASSRGRGYEQYF
TRBV6-5	TRBJ2-2	CASSPTTDPRELFF
TRBV7-2	TRBJ2-1	CASSFWTGISNEQFF
TRBV7-8	TRBJ2-5	CASSLEGLAGRGETQYF
TRBV6-5	TRBJ2-7	CASSYSGPMAYEQYF
TRBV6-5	TRBJ2-1	CASRDRLNEQFF
TRBV29-1	TRBJ2-3	CSVEEGRGTDTQYF
TRBV29-1	TRBJ2-5	CSGRLAGVLETQYF
TRBV27	TRBJ1-2	CASSFSLGGQTSYTF